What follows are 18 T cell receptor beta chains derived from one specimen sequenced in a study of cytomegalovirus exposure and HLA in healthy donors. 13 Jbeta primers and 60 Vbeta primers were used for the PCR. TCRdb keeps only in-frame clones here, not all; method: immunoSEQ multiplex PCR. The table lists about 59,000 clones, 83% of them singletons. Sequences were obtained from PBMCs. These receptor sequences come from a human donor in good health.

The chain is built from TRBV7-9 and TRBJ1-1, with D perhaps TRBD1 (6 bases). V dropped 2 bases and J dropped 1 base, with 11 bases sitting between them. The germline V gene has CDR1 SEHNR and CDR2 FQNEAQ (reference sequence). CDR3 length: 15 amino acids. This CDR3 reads CASSLISRGNTEAFF. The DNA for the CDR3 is TGTGCCAGCAGCTTAATTAGCAGGGGGAACACTGAAGCTTTCTTT.

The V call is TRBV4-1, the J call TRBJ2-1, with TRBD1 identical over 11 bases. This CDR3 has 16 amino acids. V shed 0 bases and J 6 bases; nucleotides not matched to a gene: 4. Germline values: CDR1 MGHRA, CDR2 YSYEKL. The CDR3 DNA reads TGCGCCAGCAGCCAAGATCAAGGGACAGGGGGCAATGAGCAGTTCTTC. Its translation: CASSQDQGTGGNEQFF.

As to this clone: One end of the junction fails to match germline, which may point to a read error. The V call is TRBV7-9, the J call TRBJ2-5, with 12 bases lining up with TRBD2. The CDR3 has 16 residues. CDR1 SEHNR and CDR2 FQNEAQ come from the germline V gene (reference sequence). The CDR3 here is CSSSLWTSGIQETQYF. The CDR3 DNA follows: TGTTCCAGCAGCTTATGGACTAGCGGGATACAAGAGACCCAGTACTTC.

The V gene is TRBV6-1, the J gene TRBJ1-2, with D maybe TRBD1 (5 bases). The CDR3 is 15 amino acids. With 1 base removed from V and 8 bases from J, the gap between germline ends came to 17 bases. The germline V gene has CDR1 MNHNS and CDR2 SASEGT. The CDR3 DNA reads TGTGCCAGCAGTGAAGTTTGGGTCGCAGGGCGAGGCTACACCTTC. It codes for CASSEVWVAGRGYTF.

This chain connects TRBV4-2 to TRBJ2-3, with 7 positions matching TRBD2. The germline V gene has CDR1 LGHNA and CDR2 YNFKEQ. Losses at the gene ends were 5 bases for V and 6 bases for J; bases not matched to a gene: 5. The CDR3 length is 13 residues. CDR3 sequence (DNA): TGTGCCAGCAGCAAGACTAGCTGGGATACGCAGTATTTT. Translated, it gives CASSKTSWDTQYF.

The DNA of the CDR3 is TGTGCCTGGAGTGTTGACAGGGGGCCTCAGCCCCAGCATTTT. Translation gives CAWSVDRGPQPQHF. The V gene is TRBV30, the J gene TRBJ1-5; 10 nucleotides match TRBD1. The CDR3 is made up of 14 amino acids. V gave up 0 bases and J gave up 6 bases; unmatched junction bases: 2. Germline V gene lookup returns CDR1 GTSNPN and CDR2 SVGIG (reference sequence). Complete variable domain (other parts from reference TRBV30 and TRBJ1-5): SQTIHQWPATLVQPVGSPLSLECTVEGTSNPNLYWYRQAAGRGLQLLFYSVGIGQISSEVPQNLSASRPQDRQFILSSKKLLLSDSGFYLCAWSVDRGPQPQHFGDGTRLSIL.

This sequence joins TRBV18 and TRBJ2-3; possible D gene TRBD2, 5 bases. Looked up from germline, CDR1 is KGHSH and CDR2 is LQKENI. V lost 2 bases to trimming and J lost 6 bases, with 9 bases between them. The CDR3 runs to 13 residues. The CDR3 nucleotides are TGTGCCAGCTCACCAATACTAGTGGATACGCAGTATTTT. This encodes CASSPILVDTQYF.

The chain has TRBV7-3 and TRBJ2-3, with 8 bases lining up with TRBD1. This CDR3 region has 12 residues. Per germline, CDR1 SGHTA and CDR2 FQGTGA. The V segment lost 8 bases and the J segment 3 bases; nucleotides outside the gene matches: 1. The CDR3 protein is CASGQGTDTQYF. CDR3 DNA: TGTGCCAGCGGACAGGGTACAGATACGCAGTATTTT.

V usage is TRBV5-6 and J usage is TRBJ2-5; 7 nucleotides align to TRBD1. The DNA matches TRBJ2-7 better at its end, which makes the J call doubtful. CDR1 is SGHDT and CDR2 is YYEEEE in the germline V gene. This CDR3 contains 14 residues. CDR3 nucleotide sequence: TGTGCCAGCAGCTCCAGACAGGGATACTACGAGCAGTACTTC. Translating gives CASSSRQGYYEQYF.

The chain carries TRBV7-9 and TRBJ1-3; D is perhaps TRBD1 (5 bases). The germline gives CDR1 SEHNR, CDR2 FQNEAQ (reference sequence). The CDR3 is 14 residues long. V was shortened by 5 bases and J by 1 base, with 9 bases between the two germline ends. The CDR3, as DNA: TGTGCCAGCAGCCGGGGACTGTCTGGAAACACCATATATTTT. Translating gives CASSRGLSGNTIYF.

CDR3 region: CASSTLWGLNTEAFF. The DNA for the CDR3 is TGTGCCAGTAGTACCCTATGGGGGCTGAACACTGAAGCTTTCTTT. This chain joins TRBV19 and TRBJ1-1, with D possibly TRBD1 on 6 matching bases. CDR1 is LNHDA, CDR2 SQIVND, per germline (reference sequence). This CDR3 is 15 amino acids long. Trimming removed 4 bases from V and 0 bases from J, with 12 bases in between.

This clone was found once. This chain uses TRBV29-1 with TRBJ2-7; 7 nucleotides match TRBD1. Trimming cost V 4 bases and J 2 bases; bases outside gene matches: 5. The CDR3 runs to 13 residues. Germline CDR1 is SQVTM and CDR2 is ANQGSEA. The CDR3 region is CSVVVGTAYEQYF. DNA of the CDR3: TGCAGCGTTGTAGTCGGGACAGCCTACGAGCAGTACTTC.

The CDR3 bases are TGCGCCAGCAGCAAGGACAGCGATAATGAAAAACTGTTTTTT. It codes for CASSKDSDNEKLFF. This chain joins TRBV4-3 and TRBJ1-4; D possibly corresponds to TRBD1 (6 bases). Germline V gene lookup returns CDR1 LGHNA and CDR2 YSLEER. This CDR3 has 14 amino acids. V lost 5 bases and J 4 bases, leaving 11 bases between the germline ends.

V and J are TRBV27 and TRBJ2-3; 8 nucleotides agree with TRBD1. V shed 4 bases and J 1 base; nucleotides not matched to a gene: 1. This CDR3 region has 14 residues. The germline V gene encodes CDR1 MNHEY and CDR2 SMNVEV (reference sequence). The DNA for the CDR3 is TGTGCCAGCAGTTCGGACAGGGGCACAGATACGCAGTATTTT. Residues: CASSSDRGTDTQYF.

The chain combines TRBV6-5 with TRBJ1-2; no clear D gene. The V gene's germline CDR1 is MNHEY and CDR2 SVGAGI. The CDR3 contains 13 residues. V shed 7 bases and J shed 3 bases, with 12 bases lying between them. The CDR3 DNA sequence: TGTGCCAGCATGGGAGGTCGGGACTATGGCTACACCTTC. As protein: CASMGGRDYGYTF.

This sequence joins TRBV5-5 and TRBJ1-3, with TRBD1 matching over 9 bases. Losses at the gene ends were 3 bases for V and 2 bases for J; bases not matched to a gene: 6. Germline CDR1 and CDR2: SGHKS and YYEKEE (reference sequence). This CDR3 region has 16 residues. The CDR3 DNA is TGTGCCAGCAGCTGGAGACAGGGGGGTACTGGAAACACCATATATTTT. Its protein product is CASSWRQGGTGNTIYF.

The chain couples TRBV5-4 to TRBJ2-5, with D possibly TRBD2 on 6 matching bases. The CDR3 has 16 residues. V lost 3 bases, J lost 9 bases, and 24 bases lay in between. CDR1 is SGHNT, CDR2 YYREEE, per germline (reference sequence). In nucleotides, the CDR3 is TGTGCCAGCAGCTCTTATCAGGCGGGATCGTCGGAGGCCCAGTACTTC. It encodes CASSSYQAGSSEAQYF. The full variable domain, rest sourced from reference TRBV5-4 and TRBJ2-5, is ETGVTQSPTHLIKTRGQQVTLRCSSQSGHNTVSWYQQALGQGPQFIFQYYREEENGRGNFPPRFSGLQFPNYSSELNVNALELDDSALYLCASSSYQAGSSEAQYFGPGTRLLVL.

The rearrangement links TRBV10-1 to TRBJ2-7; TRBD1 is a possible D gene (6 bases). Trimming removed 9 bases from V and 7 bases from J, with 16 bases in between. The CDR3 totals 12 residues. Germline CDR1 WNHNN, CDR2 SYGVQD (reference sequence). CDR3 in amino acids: CASGTIGGEQYF. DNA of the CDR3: TGCGCCAGTGGGACAATAGGGGGAGAGCAGTACTTC.